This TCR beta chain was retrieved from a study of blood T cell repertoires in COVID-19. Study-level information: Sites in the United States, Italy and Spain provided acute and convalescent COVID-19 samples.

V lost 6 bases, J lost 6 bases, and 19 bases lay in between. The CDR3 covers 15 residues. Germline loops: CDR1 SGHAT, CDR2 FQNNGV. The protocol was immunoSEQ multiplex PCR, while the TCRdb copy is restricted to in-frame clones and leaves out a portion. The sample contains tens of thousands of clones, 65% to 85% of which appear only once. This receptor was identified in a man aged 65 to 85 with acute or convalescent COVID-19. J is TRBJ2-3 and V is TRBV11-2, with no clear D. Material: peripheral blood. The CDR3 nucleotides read TGTGCCAGCAGTCTGGGCAGGTCTACGCCGGATACGCAGTATTTT. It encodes CASSLGRSTPDTQYF.